This T cell receptor beta chain was obtained from a study of tumor-infiltrating lymphocytes in localized non-small cell lung cancer. Study-level background: Several tumor histologies, both smoking statuses, and some post-neoadjuvant chemotherapy samples were included. Tumor tissue and non-adjacent uninvolved lung came from each patient.

Sequencing used immunoSEQ multiplex PCR; TCRdb keeps in-frame clones, though not all of them. Of a few thousand clones detected, approximately 40% appear once; the ten largest clones hold approximately 19%. The CDR3 has 14 residues. Per the germline V gene, CDR1 is MNHEY and CDR2 is SVGAGI. V was clipped by 6 bases and J by 6 bases, with 14 bases between them. V and J are TRBV6-5 and TRBJ2-2, with a possible D match to TRBD1 (6 bases). The sample was uninvolved lung tissue not adjacent to the tumor. The receptor was isolated from a human donor with non-small cell lung cancer. Written as DNA, the CDR3 is TGTGCCAGCAGGGAACAACAGGGTGCCGGGGAGCTGTTTTTT. Translated, it gives CASREQQGAGELFF.